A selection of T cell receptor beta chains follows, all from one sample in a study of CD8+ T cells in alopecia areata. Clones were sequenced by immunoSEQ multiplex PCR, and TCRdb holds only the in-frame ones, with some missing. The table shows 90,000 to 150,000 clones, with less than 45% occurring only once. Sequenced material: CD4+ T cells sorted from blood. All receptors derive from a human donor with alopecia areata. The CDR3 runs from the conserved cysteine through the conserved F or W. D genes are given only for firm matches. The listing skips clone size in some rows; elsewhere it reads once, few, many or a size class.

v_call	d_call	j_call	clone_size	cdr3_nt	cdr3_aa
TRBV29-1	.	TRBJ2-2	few	TGCAGCGTAAGACAGAAACTAAACACCGGGGAGCTGTTTTTT	CSVRQKLNTGELFF
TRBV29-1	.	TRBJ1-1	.	TGCAGCGTTGTCCGGGGAGGAGGGAACACTGAAGCTTTCTTT	CSVVRGGGNTEAFF
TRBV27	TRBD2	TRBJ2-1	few	TGTGCCAGCAGTTCCGGGGGGGCCGGAGACAATGAGCAGTTCTTC	CASSSGGAGDNEQFF
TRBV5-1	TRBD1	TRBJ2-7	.	TGCGCCAGCAGCTTGATACAGGGGTCCTACGAGCAGTACTTC	CASSLIQGSYEQYF
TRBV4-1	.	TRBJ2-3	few	TGCGCCAGCAGCCGACAACCTAGGGAGACAGATACGCAGTATTTT	CASSRQPRETDTQYF
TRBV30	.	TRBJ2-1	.	TGTGCCTGGAGTGTTGGGCTGTACAATGAGCAGTTCTTC	CAWSVGLYNEQFF
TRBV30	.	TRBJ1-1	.	TGTGCCTGGGGGGCCCAGGGGAACACTGAAGCTTTCTTT	CAWGAQGNTEAFF
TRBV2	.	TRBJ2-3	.	TGTGCCAGAGCAGTCACCGATACGCAGTATTTT	CARAVTDTQYF
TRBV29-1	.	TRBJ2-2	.	TGCAGCGTTGAAGATCGCCGCCAGGGTTTTAACACCGGGGAGCTGTTTTTT	CSVEDRRQGFNTGELFF
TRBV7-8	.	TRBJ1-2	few	TGTGCCAGCACCCTCTCTCCTTCCGGCTATGGCTACACCTTC	CASTLSPSGYGYTF
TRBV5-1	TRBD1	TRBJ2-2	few	TGCGCCAGCAGCTCCGGGGACAGGGATGGCGGGGAGCTGTTTTTT	CASSSGDRDGGELFF
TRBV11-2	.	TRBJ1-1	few	TGTGCCAGCAGCATGAACACTGAAGCTTTCTTT	CASSMNTEAFF
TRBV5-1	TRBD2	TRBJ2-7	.	TGCGCCAGCAGCTCCCTGACTAGCGGGGGCTCCTACGAGCAGTACTTC	CASSSLTSGGSYEQYF
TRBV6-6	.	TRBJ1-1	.	TGTGCCCCAGGCCGGGAGAACACTGAAGCTTTCTTT	CAPGRENTEAFF
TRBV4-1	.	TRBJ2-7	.	TGCGCCAGCAGCCAAGACCCAAACACCTACGAGCAGTACTTC	CASSQDPNTYEQYF
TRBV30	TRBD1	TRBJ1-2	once	TGTGCCTGGAGTCGGGACAGCGAGGTCTATGGCTACACCTTC	CAWSRDSEVYGYTF
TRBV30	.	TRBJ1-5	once	TGTGCCTGGAGTAGGATTGGGCGCAATCAGCCCCAGCATTTT	CAWSRIGRNQPQHF
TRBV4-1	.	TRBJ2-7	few	TGCGCCAGCAGCCGGGACGGGGCCTACGAGCAGTACTTC	CASSRDGAYEQYF
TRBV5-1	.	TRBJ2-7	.	TGCGCCAGCAGCTTGCGCCAGACCTACGAGCAGTACTTC	CASSLRQTYEQYF
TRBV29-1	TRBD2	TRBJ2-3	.	TGCAGCGTTTCCCGGACTAGCGAGATCACAGATACGCAGTATTTT	CSVSRTSEITDTQYF
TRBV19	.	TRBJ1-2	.	TGTGCCAGTAGTTTGATAGGTGGGACCCTACGCGATGGCTACACCTTC	CASSLIGGTLRDGYTF
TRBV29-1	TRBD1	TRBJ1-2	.	TGCAGCGCCTCGTTCGACTCAACCGGGACAGGGAACACCTTC	CSASFDSTGTGNTF
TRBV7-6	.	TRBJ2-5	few	TGTGCCAGCAGCTTAGGAGCCCGGGGGCAGGAGACCCAGTACTTC	CASSLGARGQETQYF
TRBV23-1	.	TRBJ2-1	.	TGCGCCAGCAGTCAATCCATGTACAATGAGCAGTTCTTC	CASSQSMYNEQFF
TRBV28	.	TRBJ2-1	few	TGTGCCAGCAGTGTTAGCGGAAGCTCCTACAATGAGCAGTTCTTC	CASSVSGSSYNEQFF
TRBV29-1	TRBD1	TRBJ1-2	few	TGCAGCGTAGGGACAGGCTATGGCTACACCTTC	CSVGTGYGYTF
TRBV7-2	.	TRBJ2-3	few	TGTGCCAGCACCTCTGGCGGGGCAGATACGCAGTATTTT	CASTSGGADTQYF
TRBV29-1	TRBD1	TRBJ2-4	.	TGCAGCGCTGCGCAGGGGGTGAGCAAAAACATTCAGTACTTC	CSAAQGVSKNIQYF
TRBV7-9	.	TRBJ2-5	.	TGTGCCAGCAGCTCGTACAGGGACCAAGAGACCCAGTACTTC	CASSSYRDQETQYF
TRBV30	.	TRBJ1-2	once	TGTGCCTGGAGGGACAGCTTCTATGGCTACACCTTC	CAWRDSFYGYTF
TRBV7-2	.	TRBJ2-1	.	TGTGCCAGCAGGCTCTCGTCCTCCATCCATGAGCAGTTCTTC	CASRLSSSIHEQFF
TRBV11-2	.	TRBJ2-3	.	TGTGCCAGCACCCTAAGGGGGATTGCGGGAAATACGCAGTATTTT	CASTLRGIAGNTQYF
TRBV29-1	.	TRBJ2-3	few	TGCAGCGTTGAAAAAGGCCTCACAGATACGCAGTATTTT	CSVEKGLTDTQYF
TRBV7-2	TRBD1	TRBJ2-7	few	TGTGCCAGCAGCTTGACGGGACAGGCCTACGAGCAGTACTTC	CASSLTGQAYEQYF
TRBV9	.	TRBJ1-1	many	TGTGCCAGCAGCCCCGGGGGGGGATACACTGAAGCTTTCTTT	CASSPGGGYTEAFF
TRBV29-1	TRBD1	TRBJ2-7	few	TGCAGCGTTGATGGACAGGGAGGAGGGGAGCAGTACTTC	CSVDGQGGGEQYF
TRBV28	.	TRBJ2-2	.	TGTGCCAGCAGCACACAGATCGGGGAGCTGTTTTTT	CASSTQIGELFF
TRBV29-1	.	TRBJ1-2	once	TGCAGCGTTGAAGATCGGGGCCACTATGGCTACACCTTC	CSVEDRGHYGYTF
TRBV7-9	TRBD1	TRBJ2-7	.	TGTGCCAGCAGCCACCGACAGGGGGACTCCTACGAGCAGTACTTC	CASSHRQGDSYEQYF
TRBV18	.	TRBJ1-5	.	TGTGCCAGCTCACCCACCGGGGGTTTTCAGCCCCAGCATTTT	CASSPTGGFQPQHF
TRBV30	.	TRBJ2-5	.	TGTGCCTGGAGTGTACACGGAGAGACCCAGTACTTC	CAWSVHGETQYF
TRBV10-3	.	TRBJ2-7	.	TGTGCCATCAGTGTGTCTTCCGAGCAGTACTTC	CAISVSSEQYF
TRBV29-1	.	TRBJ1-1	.	TGCAGCGTTGGATTCCTGTTTCTGACTGAAGCTTTCTTT	CSVGFLFLTEAFF
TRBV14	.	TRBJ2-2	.	TGTGCCAGCAAAAGCTACAAGAACACCGGGGAGCTGTTTTTT	CASKSYKNTGELFF
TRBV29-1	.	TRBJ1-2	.	TGCAGCGCCCTCAGGGGTTCTAACTATGGCTACACCTTC	CSALRGSNYGYTF
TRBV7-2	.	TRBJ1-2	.	TGTGCCAGCAGCCCTAGCGCGGTTGCGGGCGGCTACACCTTC	CASSPSAVAGGYTF
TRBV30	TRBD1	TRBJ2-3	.	TGTGCCTGGAGCACGACAGGGTCAGGCGCAGATACGCAGTATTTT	CAWSTTGSGADTQYF
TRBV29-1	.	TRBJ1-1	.	TGCAGCGTCGGCCATTGGGGAAACACTGAAGCTTTCTTT	CSVGHWGNTEAFF
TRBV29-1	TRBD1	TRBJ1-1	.	TGCAGCGTTCCGGGACAGGTCCTTCCGAACACTGAAGCTTTCTTT	CSVPGQVLPNTEAFF
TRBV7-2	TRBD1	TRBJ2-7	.	TGTGCCAGCAGCTTTAGCCAGGGGGCCTACGAGCAGTACTTC	CASSFSQGAYEQYF
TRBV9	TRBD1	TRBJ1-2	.	TGTGCCAGCAGCGTAGAAGGGACAGGGAGACGTGGCTACACCTTC	CASSVEGTGRRGYTF
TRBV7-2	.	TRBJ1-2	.	TGTGCCAGCAGCTTCGGGGGCGGAGCTAACTATGGCTACACCTTC	CASSFGGGANYGYTF
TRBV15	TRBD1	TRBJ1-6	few	TGTGCCACCAGCAGAGATCAGGGGGAACCCCTCCACTTT	CATSRDQGEPLHF
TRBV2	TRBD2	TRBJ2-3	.	TGTGCCAGCAGTGCTCTTGGAGGAGCGGGGGGAGATACGCAGTATTTT	CASSALGGAGGDTQYF